The 27 T cell receptor beta chains below come from one sample, sequenced in a study of blood T cells in healthy people across ages. A J-beta primer mix and a sample-barcoded 5' primer were used in a second PCR of about 7 to 11 cycles. One entry per CDR3 protein, called by TCRdb with MiXCR from the 5' RACE reads. The sample holds 1.5 million to 2 million distinct CDR3 sequences, just under 50% seen once. Sequenced: blood. The receptors here all came from a woman between 40 and 55 years old in good health.

The gene calls are TRBV7-2 and TRBJ2-1, with a weak D call TRBD1 (5 bases). This CDR3 spans 14 amino acids. CDR1 SGHTA and CDR2 FQGNSA come from the germline V gene. V was trimmed by 3 bases and J by 12 bases, leaving 18 bases between them. In DNA, the CDR3 is TGTGCCAGCAGCTTGCAGCAGGGCCTGAAGGGGCAGTTCTTC. As protein: CASSLQQGLKGQFF.

This clonotype was counted once. The gene calls are TRBV4-1 and TRBJ2-7; D remains unclear. Germline CDR1 MGHRA, CDR2 YSYEKL. Trimming cost V 3 bases and J 4 bases, with 10 bases left between them. CDR3 length: 13 residues. The DNA for the CDR3 is TGCGCCAGCAGCCATGGGGTGGGTTACGAGCAGTACTTC. Its translation: CASSHGVGYEQYF.

This clonotype has a handful of counts. This rearrangement joins TRBV2 to TRBJ2-1; TRBD2 matches 9 bases. CDR3 length equals 16 residues. Germline CDR1 SNHLY, CDR2 FYNNEI. Trimming at V came to 5 bases and at J to 5 bases, leaving 10 bases not matched to a gene. The chain's CDR3 is CASSFPSGGLDNEQFF. CDR3 nucleotides: TGTGCCAGCAGTTTCCCCAGCGGGGGGCTCGACAATGAGCAGTTCTTC.

A few counts support this clonotype. Written as DNA, the CDR3 is TGCGCCAGTTCGTCGCAGTGGGGACTACCTACAGATGAGCAGTTCTTC. It translates to CASSSQWGLPTDEQFF. This rearrangement joins TRBV5-1 to TRBJ2-1; 7 bases map to TRBD2. This CDR3 is built from 16 residues. The V gene's germline CDR1 is SGHRS and CDR2 YFSETQ. The J segment lost 8 bases and the V segment lost 8 bases, leaving 19 bases of the junction unmatched.

V and J are TRBV29-1 and TRBJ2-1, with D possibly matching TRBD2 (7 bases). This CDR3 is built from 14 residues. Trimming pared 6 bases from V and 4 bases from J, leaving 16 bases between. Germline CDR1 SQVTM, CDR2 ANQGSEA. The CDR3 DNA is TGCAGCGTCCCCGTGAGGGGGGGGTACAATGAGCAGTTCTTC. Residues: CSVPVRGGYNEQFF.

The chain employs TRBV11-2 and TRBJ2-2, with 7 bases aligning to TRBD2. Germline V gives CDR1 SGHAT, CDR2 FQNNGV. J lost 0 bases, V lost 3 bases, and 7 bases had no gene match. CDR3 length: 17 amino acids. The CDR3 is CASSFERGLPNTGELFF. CDR3 nucleotide sequence: TGTGCCAGCAGCTTCGAGAGGGGACTACCGAACACCGGGGAGCTGTTTTTT.

This chain links TRBV27 with TRBJ2-7, with 7 bases identical to TRBD1. The germline V gene encodes CDR1 MNHEY and CDR2 SMNVEV (reference sequence). There are 14 residues in the CDR3. The trim removed 4 bases at V and 2 bases at J, leaving 5 bases unmatched. CDR3 protein: CASSSTGIPYEQYF. CDR3 DNA: TGTGCCAGCAGTTCGACAGGGATTCCCTACGAGCAGTACTTC.

V is TRBV12-5 and J is TRBJ1-1; perhaps TRBD1 as D (5 bases). CDR1 is LGHNT and CDR2 is FRNRAP in the germline V gene. Trimming pared 2 bases from V and 4 bases from J, leaving 11 bases between. The CDR3 totals 14 residues. CDR3 nucleotides: TGTGCTAGTGGTTTGAGTATTGGGGGCACTGAAGCTTTCTTT. Its protein is CASGLSIGGTEAFF.

This clonotype was picked up a small number of times. The rearrangement joins TRBV5-1 to TRBJ1-6; tentative D call: TRBD1 (5 bases). Trimming left V 7 bases short and J 5 bases short, with 10 bases between. Germline CDR1 is SGHRS and CDR2 is YFSETQ. This CDR3 region has 13 residues. CDR3 amino acids: CASRDSNNSPLHF. CDR3 DNA: TGCGCCAGCCGCGACAGTAATAATTCACCCCTCCACTTT.

The chain uses TRBV24-1 and TRBJ2-4; unclear D gene. The end of the DNA aligns better with TRBJ2-5, so the J call may be wrong. The germline gives CDR1 KGHDR, CDR2 SFDVKD. The CDR3 has 15 amino acids. The CDR3 sequence: CATSVALAGPETQYF. For the CDR3, the DNA is TGTGCCACCAGTGTCGCCTTGGCAGGACCCGAGACCCAGTACTTC.

This clonotype was counted only a few times. The rearrangement links TRBV6-5 to TRBJ1-1; TRBD1 aligns across 8 bases. CDR1 is MNHEY, CDR2 SVGAGI, per germline. With V trimmed by 3 bases and J by 8 bases, 5 bases remained unmatched. This CDR3 spans 13 amino acids. The CDR3 DNA is TGTGCCAGCAGTTATGACAGGGGAACCGAAGCTTTCTTT. Translated, it gives CASSYDRGTEAFF.

This chain links TRBV20-1 with TRBJ2-3; 13 bases are a match to TRBD2. Germline lookup yields CDR1 DFQATT and CDR2 SNEGSKA (reference sequence). J was trimmed by 6 bases and V by 3 bases; bases with no gene match: 9. This CDR3 comprises 16 residues. The CDR3 is CSASPGTSGDPDTQYF. For the CDR3, the DNA is TGCAGTGCTAGCCCCGGGACTAGCGGGGATCCGGATACGCAGTATTTT.

The chain combines TRBV21-1 with TRBJ2-5; the table's D gene call, TRBD1, was not cross checked with the DNA. The DNA end is a closer match to TRBJ2-7, so the J assignment may be wrong. TRBV21-1 is a known pseudogene. This CDR3 spans 16 amino acids. CDR3 sequence reads: CASTSLSDRVLYEQYF. The CDR3 region has the DNA TGTGCCAGCACGTCCCTTAGTGACAGGGTCCTTTACGAGCAGTACTTC.

The V gene is TRBV28, the J gene TRBJ2-5; maybe TRBD1 (7 bases). CDR1 MDHEN and CDR2 SYDVKM come from the germline V gene. CDR3 length: 14 amino acids. V was pared by 5 bases and J by 11 bases, with 21 bases between. CDR3 bases: TGTGCCAGCAGTGGAACAGGGGAAAGGAGGGAGCAGTACTTC. It specifies CASSGTGERREQYF. The whole variable domain, filled in from reference TRBV28 and TRBJ2-5, reads DVKVTQSSRYLVKRTGEKVFLECVQDMDHENMFWYRQDPGLGLRLIYFSYDVKMKEKGDIPEGYSVSREKKERFSLILESASTNQTSMYLCASSGTGERREQYFGPGTRLLVL.

This clonotype has only a few counts. V gene TRBV6-2 or TRBV6-3 combines with J gene TRBJ2-1; D is unresolved. CDR3 length: 15 amino acids. Trimming shortened V by 2 bases and J by 0 bases, and 8 bases separated the two germline ends. Germline loops: CDR1 MNHEY, CDR2 SVGEGT. The CDR3 DNA reads TGTGCCAGCAGTTACGTGGTAACCTCCTACAATGAGCAGTTCTTC. Protein: CASSYVVTSYNEQFF.

There are a few counts of this clonotype. This sequence joins TRBV11-3 and TRBJ1-2; D unclear. Looked up from germline, CDR1 is SGHNT and CDR2 is YENEEA. The CDR3 has 15 amino acids. The V gene lost 0 bases and the J gene lost 3 bases, with 11 bases spanning the gap. This CDR3 is CASSLDQGQDYGYTF. Here the CDR3 DNA reads TGTGCCAGCAGCTTAGATCAAGGGCAGGACTATGGCTACACCTTC.

In its sample, this clonotype was seen a few times. The chain carries TRBV7-3 and TRBJ2-1, with D possibly TRBD2 on 6 matching bases. V was shortened by 7 bases and J by 9 bases, with 13 bases between the two germline ends. Germline V gene sequence: CDR1 SGHTA, CDR2 FQGTGA. The CDR3 length is 12 residues. CDR3: CASTSRSGEQFF. Here the CDR3 DNA reads TGTGCCAGCACCTCCCGTAGCGGTGAGCAGTTCTTC.

This sequence joins TRBV7-2 and TRBJ1-5, with D unresolved. The V gene's germline CDR1 is SGHTA and CDR2 FQGNSA. The CDR3 runs 13 residues. V shed 2 bases and J shed 5 bases, with 7 bases lying between them. CDR3 sequence reads: CASSLTVDQPQHF. CDR3 DNA: TGTGCCAGCAGCTTAACAGTCGATCAGCCCCAGCATTTT.

The count of this clonotype is one. This chain uses TRBV4-2 with TRBJ2-3, with 7 bases aligning to TRBD2. The CDR3 is 16 amino acids. Germline V gene lookup returns CDR1 LGHNA and CDR2 YNFKEQ. V shed 0 bases and J 2 bases; nucleotides not matched to a gene: 5. The CDR3 reads CASSQEGRGFTDTQYF. The CDR3 DNA reads TGTGCCAGCAGCCAAGAAGGGCGGGGGTTCACAGATACGCAGTATTTT.

CDR3 region: CASSQLLAGVYNEQFF. Written as DNA, the CDR3 is TGTGCCAGCAGCCAATTACTAGCGGGGGTTTACAATGAGCAGTTCTTC. The V call is TRBV4-2, the J call TRBJ2-1; 11 bases agree with TRBD2. The CDR3 is 16 amino acids. The junction had 4 bases not matched to a gene; V was cut back by 2 bases and J by 4 bases. Germline V lookup: CDR1 LGHNA, CDR2 YNFKEQ.

The table lists this clonotype with a few counts. The chain is built from TRBV20-1 and TRBJ2-5; D gene ambiguous. This CDR3 spans 11 amino acids. The V end was cut by 5 bases, the J end by 6 bases, with 10 bases between. CDR1 DFQATT and CDR2 SNEGSKA come from the germline V gene (reference sequence). This chain's CDR3 is CSAFRPQTQYF. The CDR3 nucleotides are TGCAGTGCTTTCCGACCTCAGACCCAGTACTTC.

Only one count was recorded for this clonotype. This chain links TRBV3-1 with TRBJ2-1; tentatively, D is TRBD2 (6 bases). The CDR3 consists of 15 residues. Trimming removed 0 bases from V and 8 bases from J, with 14 bases in between. Germline V gives CDR1 LGHDT, CDR2 YNNKEL (reference sequence). The CDR3, as DNA: TGTGCCAGCAGCCAAGAAATCGCGGGGCAAGATGAGCAGTTCTTC. As protein: CASSQEIAGQDEQFF.

A few counts support this clonotype. The gene calls are TRBV4-2 and TRBJ2-6; TRBD1 agrees at 7 bases. Germline values: CDR1 LGHNA, CDR2 YNFKEQ. The CDR3 is 19 residues long. With V trimmed by 1 base and J by 0 bases, 9 bases remained unmatched. The DNA of the CDR3 is TGTGCCAGCAGCCAAGTGGGGACAGCCTTACTCTCTGGGGCCAACGTCCTGACTTTC. Its protein is CASSQVGTALLSGANVLTF.

This rearrangement joins TRBV2 to TRBJ2-1, with D perhaps matching TRBD1 (6 bases). Trimming took 6 bases from V and 0 from J, leaving 15 bases between them. Germline V CDR1 and CDR2: SNHLY, FYNNEI. The CDR3 extends over 16 amino acids. The CDR3 region is CASSTHRVRSYNEQFF. The CDR3 DNA sequence: TGTGCCAGCAGCACTCACAGGGTACGCTCCTACAATGAGCAGTTCTTC. Filled out from reference TRBV2 and TRBJ2-1, the complete variable domain reads EPEVTQTPSHQVTQMGQEVILRCVPISNHLYFYWYRQILGQKVEFLVSFYNNEISEKSEIFDDQFSVERPDGSNFTLKIRSTKLEDSAMYFCASSTHRVRSYNEQFFGPGTRLTVL.

The rearrangement uses TRBV29-1 and TRBJ1-2; unclear D gene. Between the trimmed V and J ends, which lost 6 bases and 7 bases, there was a span of 9 bases. The CDR3 is 10 residues long. Per germline, CDR1 SQVTM and CDR2 ANQGSEA. The chain's CDR3 is CSVGQSGYTF. In DNA form, the CDR3 reads TGCAGCGTGGGCCAGTCTGGCTACACCTTC.

This clonotype has just a few counts. The chain is built from TRBV12-3 or TRBV12-4 and TRBJ2-7; possibly TRBD2 for D (5 bases). CDR3 length equals 12 residues. V gave up 7 bases and J gave up 0 bases, with 7 bases separating them. Written as DNA, the CDR3 is TGTGCCAGCACCGGGGTCTCCTACGAGCAGTACTTC. Translation: CASTGVSYEQYF.

The chain links TRBV9 to TRBJ2-3; no reliable D call. CDR1 is SGDLS, CDR2 YYNGEE, per germline. CDR3 length: 15 residues. Deletions cut 2 bases from V and 2 bases from J, with 12 bases between. CDR3: CASSVNGKTTDTQYF. The DNA of the CDR3 is TGTGCCAGCAGCGTCAATGGCAAGACCACAGATACGCAGTATTTT.